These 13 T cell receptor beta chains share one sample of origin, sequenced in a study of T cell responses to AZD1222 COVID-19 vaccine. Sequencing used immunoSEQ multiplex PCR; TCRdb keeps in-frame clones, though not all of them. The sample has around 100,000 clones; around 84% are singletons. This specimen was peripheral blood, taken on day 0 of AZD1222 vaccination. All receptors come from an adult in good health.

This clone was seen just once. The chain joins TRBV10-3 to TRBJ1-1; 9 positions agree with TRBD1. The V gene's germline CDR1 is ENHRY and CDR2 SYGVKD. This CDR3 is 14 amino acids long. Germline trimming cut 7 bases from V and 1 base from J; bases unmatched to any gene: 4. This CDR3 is CAITRTGANTEAFF. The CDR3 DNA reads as TGTGCCATCACAAGGACAGGGGCGAACACTGAAGCTTTCTTT.

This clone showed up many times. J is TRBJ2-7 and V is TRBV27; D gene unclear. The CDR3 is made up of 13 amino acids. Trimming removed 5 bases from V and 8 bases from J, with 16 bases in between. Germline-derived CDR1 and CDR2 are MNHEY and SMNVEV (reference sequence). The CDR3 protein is CASSPPFTWKQYF. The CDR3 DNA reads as TGTGCCAGCAGTCCTCCTTTTACTTGGAAGCAGTACTTC.

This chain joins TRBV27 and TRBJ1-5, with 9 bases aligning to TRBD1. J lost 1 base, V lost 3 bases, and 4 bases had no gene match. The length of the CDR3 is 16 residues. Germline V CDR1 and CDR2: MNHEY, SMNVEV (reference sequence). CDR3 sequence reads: CASSFTGGRSNQPQHF. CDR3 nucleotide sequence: TGTGCCAGCAGTTTCACAGGGGGCAGGAGCAATCAGCCCCAGCATTTT.

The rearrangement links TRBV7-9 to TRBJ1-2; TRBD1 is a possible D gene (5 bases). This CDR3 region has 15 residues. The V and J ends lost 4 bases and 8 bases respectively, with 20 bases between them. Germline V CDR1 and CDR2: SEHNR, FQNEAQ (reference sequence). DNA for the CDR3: TGTGCCAGCAGCTCCGCCGTCCAGCAGGGCGAGGGCTACACCTTC. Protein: CASSSAVQQGEGYTF.

CDR3 protein: CASRIGFGYGTEAFF. The CDR3 DNA reads as TGTGCCAGCCGTATTGGTTTTGGTTATGGCACTGAAGCTTTCTTT. This chain joins TRBV27 and TRBJ1-1; unclear D gene. Germline CDR1 MNHEY, CDR2 SMNVEV (reference sequence). The CDR3 sequence is 15 residues long. Trimming took 8 bases from V and 4 from J, leaving 20 bases between them.

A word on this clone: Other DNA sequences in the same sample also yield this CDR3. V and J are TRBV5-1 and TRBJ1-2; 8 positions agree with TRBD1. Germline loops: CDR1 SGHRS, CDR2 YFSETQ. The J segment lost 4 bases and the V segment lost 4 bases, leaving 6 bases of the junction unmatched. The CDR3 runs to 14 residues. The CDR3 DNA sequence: TGCGCCAGCAGCCCCGGACAGGGCGTCTATGGCTACACCTTC. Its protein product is CASSPGQGVYGYTF. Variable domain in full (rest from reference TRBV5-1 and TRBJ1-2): KAGVTQTPRYLIKTRGQQVTLSCSPISGHRSVSWYQQTPGQGLQFLFEYFSETQRNKGNFPGRFSGRQFSNSRSEMNVSTLELGDSALYLCASSPGQGVYGYTFGSGTRLTVV.

The CDR3 is CASSLMGQGAYEKLFF. As DNA, the CDR3 is TGTGCCAGCAGCTTAATGGGACAGGGGGCCTATGAAAAACTGTTTTTT. The chain employs TRBV7-6 and TRBJ1-4; TRBD1 agrees at 12 bases. Germline trimming cut 2 bases from V and 6 bases from J; bases unmatched to any gene: 4. This CDR3 is 16 amino acids long. The germline CDR1 and CDR2 sequences are SGHVS and FNYEAQ.

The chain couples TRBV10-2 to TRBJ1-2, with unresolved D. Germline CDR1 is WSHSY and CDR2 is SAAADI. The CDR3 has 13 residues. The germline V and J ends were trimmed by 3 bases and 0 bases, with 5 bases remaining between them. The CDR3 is CASSEVANYGYTF. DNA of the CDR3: TGCGCCAGCAGTGAAGTTGCTAACTATGGCTACACCTTC.

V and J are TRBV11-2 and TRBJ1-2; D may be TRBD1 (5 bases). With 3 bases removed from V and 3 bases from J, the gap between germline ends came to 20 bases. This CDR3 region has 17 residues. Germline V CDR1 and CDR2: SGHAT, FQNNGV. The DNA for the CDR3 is TGTGCCAGCAGCTTGGATAGGGGACTCCTCACGTACTATGGCTACACCTTC. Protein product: CASSLDRGLLTYYGYTF.

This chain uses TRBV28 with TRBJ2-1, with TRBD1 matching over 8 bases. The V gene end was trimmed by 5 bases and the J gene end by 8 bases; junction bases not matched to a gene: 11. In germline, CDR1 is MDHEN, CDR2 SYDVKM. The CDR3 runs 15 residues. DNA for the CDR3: TGTGCCAGCAGTCCCCCGACAGGGGTGAATGATGAGCAGTTCTTC. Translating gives CASSPPTGVNDEQFF. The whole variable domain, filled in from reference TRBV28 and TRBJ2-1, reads DVKVTQSSRYLVKRTGEKVFLECVQDMDHENMFWYRQDPGLGLRLIYFSYDVKMKEKGDIPEGYSVSREKKERFSLILESASTNQTSMYLCASSPPTGVNDEQFFGPGTRLTVL.

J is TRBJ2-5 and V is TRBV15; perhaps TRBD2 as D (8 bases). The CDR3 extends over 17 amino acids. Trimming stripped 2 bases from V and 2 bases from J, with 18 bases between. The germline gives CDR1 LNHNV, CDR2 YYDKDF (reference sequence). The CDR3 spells CATSRFRQGGGQETQYF. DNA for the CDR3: TGTGCCACCAGCAGATTCCGACAGGGCGGGGGGCAAGAGACCCAGTACTTC.

CDR3 DNA: TGTGCCAGCAGCTTAGAGGGGTCGACAGGGAGGGAGACCCAGTACTTC. This translates into CASSLEGSTGRETQYF. V usage is TRBV7-2 and J usage is TRBJ2-5, with D possibly matching TRBD1 (7 bases). The CDR3 has 16 residues. Per the germline V gene, CDR1 is SGHTA and CDR2 is FQGNSA. V was shortened by 1 base and J by 5 bases, with 17 bases between the two germline ends.

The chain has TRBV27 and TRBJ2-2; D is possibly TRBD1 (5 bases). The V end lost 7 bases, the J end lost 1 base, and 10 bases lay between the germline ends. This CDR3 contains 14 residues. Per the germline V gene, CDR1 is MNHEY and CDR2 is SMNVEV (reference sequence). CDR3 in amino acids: CASKAGMNTGELFF. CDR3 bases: TGTGCCAGCAAGGCAGGGATGAACACCGGGGAGCTGTTTTTT.